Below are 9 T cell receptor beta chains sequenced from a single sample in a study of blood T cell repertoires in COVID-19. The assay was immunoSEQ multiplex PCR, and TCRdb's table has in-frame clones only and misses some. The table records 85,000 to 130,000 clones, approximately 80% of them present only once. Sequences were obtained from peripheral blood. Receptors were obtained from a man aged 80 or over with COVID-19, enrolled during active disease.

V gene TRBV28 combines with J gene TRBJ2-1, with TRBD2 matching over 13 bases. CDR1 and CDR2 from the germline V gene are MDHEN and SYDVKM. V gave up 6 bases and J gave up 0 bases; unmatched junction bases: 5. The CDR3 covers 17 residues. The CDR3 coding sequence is TGTGCCAGCAGGGGACTAGCGGGATATCTCTCCTACAATGAGCAGTTCTTC. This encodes CASRGLAGYLSYNEQFF.

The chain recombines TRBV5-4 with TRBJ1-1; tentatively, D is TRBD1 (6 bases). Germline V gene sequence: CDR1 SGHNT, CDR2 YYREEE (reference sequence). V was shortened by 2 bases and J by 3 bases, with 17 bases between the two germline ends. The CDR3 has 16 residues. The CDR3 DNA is TGTGCCAGCAGCTTTTTTTCCGCCAGGGGCGACACTGAAGCTTTCTTT. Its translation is CASSFFSARGDTEAFF.

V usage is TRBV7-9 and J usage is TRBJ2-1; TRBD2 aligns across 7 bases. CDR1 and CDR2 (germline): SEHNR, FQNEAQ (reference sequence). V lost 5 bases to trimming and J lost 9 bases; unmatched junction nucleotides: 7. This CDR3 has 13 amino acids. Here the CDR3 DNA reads TGTGCCAGCAGCCCTGGACTAGGTCGTGAGCAGTTCTTC. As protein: CASSPGLGREQFF.

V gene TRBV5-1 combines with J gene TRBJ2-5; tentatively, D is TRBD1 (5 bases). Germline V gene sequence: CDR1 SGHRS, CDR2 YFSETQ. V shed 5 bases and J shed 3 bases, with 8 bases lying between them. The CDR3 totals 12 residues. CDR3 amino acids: CASRQDKETQYF. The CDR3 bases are TGCGCCAGCAGACAGGACAAAGAGACCCAGTACTTC.

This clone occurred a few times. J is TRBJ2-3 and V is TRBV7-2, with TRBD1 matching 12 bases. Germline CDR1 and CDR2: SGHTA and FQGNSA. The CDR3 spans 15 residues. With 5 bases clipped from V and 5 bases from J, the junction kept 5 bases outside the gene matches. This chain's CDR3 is CASSPGTGGLDTQYF. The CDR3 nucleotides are TGTGCCAGCAGCCCCGGGACAGGGGGCTTAGATACGCAGTATTTT.

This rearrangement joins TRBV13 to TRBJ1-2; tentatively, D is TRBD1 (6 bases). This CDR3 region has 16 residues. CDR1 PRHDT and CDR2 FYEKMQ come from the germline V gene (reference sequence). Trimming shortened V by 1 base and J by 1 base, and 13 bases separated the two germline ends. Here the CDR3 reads CASSLVTGIDNYGYTF. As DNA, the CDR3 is TGTGCCAGCAGCTTAGTAACAGGGATCGATAACTATGGCTACACCTTC.

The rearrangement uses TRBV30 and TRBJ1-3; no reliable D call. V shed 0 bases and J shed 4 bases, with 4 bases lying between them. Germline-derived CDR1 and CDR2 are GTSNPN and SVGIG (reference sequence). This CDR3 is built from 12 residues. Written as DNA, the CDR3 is TGTGCCTGGAGTGTCGGGGGAAACACCATATATTTT. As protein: CAWSVGGNTIYF. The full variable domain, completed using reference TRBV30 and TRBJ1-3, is SQTIHQWPATLVQPVGSPLSLECTVEGTSNPNLYWYRQAAGRGLQLLFYSVGIGQISSEVPQNLSASRPQDRQFILSSKKLLLSDSGFYLCAWSVGGNTIYFGEGSWLTVV.

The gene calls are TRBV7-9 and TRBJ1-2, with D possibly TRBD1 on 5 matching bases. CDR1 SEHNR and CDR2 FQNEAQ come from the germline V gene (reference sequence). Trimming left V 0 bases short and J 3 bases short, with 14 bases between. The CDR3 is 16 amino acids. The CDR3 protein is CASSLAPWGEDYGYTF. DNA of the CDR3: TGTGCCAGCAGCTTAGCTCCCTGGGGGGAAGACTATGGCTACACCTTC.

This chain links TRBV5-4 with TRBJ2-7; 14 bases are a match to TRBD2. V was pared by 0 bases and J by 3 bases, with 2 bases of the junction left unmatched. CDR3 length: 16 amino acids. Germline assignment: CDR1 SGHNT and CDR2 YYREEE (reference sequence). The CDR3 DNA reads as TGTGCCAGCAGCTTGGGGGGGACTAGCGGGAGCTACGAGCAGTACTTC. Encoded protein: CASSLGGTSGSYEQYF.